The 14 T cell receptor beta chains below were found in one sample sequenced in a study of cytomegalovirus exposure and HLA in healthy donors. The PCR made use of 60 Vbeta and 13 Jbeta primers. Some clones are missing from TCRdb's copy, which holds only in-frame ones; the method was immunoSEQ multiplex PCR. The sample lists around 100,000 clones, approximately 70% seen once, with 9.5% to 13% in the top ten. Sequencing was performed on PBMCs. These TCRs come from a man aged 35-49 years in good health and CMV-seropositive.

The chain carries TRBV5-6 and TRBJ2-7, with 10 bases lining up with TRBD2. The CDR3 length is 17 residues. The J segment lost 0 bases and the V segment lost 0 bases, leaving 6 bases of the junction unmatched. CDR1 and CDR2 from the germline V gene are SGHDT and YYEEEE. CDR3 region: CASSLAKSSGSSYEQYV. CDR3 coding DNA: TGTGCCAGCAGCTTGGCCAAGTCTAGCGGGAGCTCCTACGAGCAGTACGTC.

This clone has a handful of counts. The CDR3 DNA reads TGTGCCAGCAGTTACTCCTACCCGGGGGGACAGTATTTT. Translated, it gives CASSYSYPGGQYF. This chain connects TRBV6-6 to TRBJ2-3; 7 bases align to TRBD2. This CDR3 is 13 amino acids long. The V gene's germline CDR1 is MNHNY and CDR2 SVGAGI (reference sequence). V was clipped by 0 bases and J by 12 bases; unmatched bases: 6.

The V gene is TRBV9, the J gene TRBJ2-1; D may be TRBD2 (6 bases). The CDR3 sequence is 16 residues long. In germline, CDR1 is SGDLS, CDR2 YYNGEE. Trimming removed 0 bases at V and 5 bases at J, with 15 bases between. The DNA for the CDR3 is TGTGCCAGCAGCGTAGAAGGGCTAGCGAGAAACAATGAGCAGTTCTTC. Its translation: CASSVEGLARNNEQFF.

The V call is TRBV9, the J call TRBJ2-3, with TRBD2 matching over 8 bases. The CDR3 has 15 amino acids. CDR1 is SGDLS and CDR2 is YYNGEE in the germline V gene. Losses at the gene ends were 3 bases for V and 3 bases for J; bases not matched to a gene: 6. This chain's CDR3 is CASSGTGGLTDTQYF. The CDR3 nucleotides are TGTGCCAGCAGCGGGACGGGAGGGTTAACAGATACGCAGTATTTT.

The chain has TRBV7-3 and TRBJ2-5; 14 positions match TRBD2. The germline V gene has CDR1 SGHTA and CDR2 FQGTGA. The V and J ends lost 3 bases and 4 bases, in that order; junction bases with no gene match: 4. The CDR3 totals 16 residues. CDR3 nucleotide sequence: TGTGCCAGCAGCTTGTCGACTAGCGGGAGGGGAGAGACCCAGTACTTC. It is translated as CASSLSTSGRGETQYF.

V is TRBV4-1 and J is TRBJ1-4; 12 bases fit TRBD1. V lost 0 bases and J lost 7; bases outside the gene matches: 6. The germline gives CDR1 MGHRA, CDR2 YSYEKL. The CDR3 length is 17 residues. Here the CDR3 reads CASSQEMGQGASEKLFF. The CDR3 DNA reads TGCGCCAGCAGCCAAGAGATGGGACAGGGGGCGAGTGAAAAACTGTTTTTT.

The V call is TRBV2, the J call TRBJ1-5; D perhaps matches TRBD1 (6 bases). The CDR3 is made up of 14 amino acids. The V and J ends lost 4 bases and 5 bases respectively, with 12 bases between them. Per the germline V gene, CDR1 is SNHLY and CDR2 is FYNNEI. CDR3 amino acids: CASSVTGMYQPQHF. In DNA, the CDR3 is TGTGCCAGCAGTGTCACAGGGATGTATCAGCCCCAGCATTTT.

The chain recombines TRBV5-8 with TRBJ2-4; 8 bases fit TRBD1. The CDR3 consists of 14 residues. V trimming: 3 bases; J trimming: 7 bases; junction bases outside the gene matches: 6. CDR1 and CDR2 (germline): SGHTS, YDEGEE. In nucleotides, the CDR3 is TGTGCCAGCAGCTCAGGGGGCCCGGGGAACATTCAGTACTTC. Amino acids: CASSSGGPGNIQYF.

The chain couples TRBV5-1 to TRBJ1-4; 7 positions agree with TRBD1. There are 15 residues in the CDR3. The V and J ends lost 0 bases and 4 bases, in that order; junction bases with no gene match: 3. CDR1 is SGHRS, CDR2 YFSETQ, per germline. This CDR3 reads CASSLGTGVNEKLFF. The CDR3 DNA is TGCGCCAGCAGCTTGGGGACAGGTGTTAATGAAAAACTGTTTTTT.

The chain uses TRBV7-2 and TRBJ2-1; D not certain. V gave up 5 bases and J gave up 5 bases, with 13 bases separating them. CDR1 and CDR2 from the germline V gene are SGHTA and FQGNSA. CDR3 length: 14 residues. The CDR3 nucleotides read TGTGCCAGCAGCATTAGTGGGCCGAACAATGAGCAGTTCTTC. It translates to CASSISGPNNEQFF. The variable domain in full, with the rest retrieved from reference TRBV7-2 and TRBJ2-1, is GAGVSQSPSNKVTEKGKDVELRCDPISGHTALYWYRQSLGQGLEFLIYFQGNSAPDKSGLPSDRFSAERTGGSVSTLTIQRTQQEDSAVYLCASSISGPNNEQFFGPGTRLTVL.

The chain uses TRBV2 and TRBJ1-1; the D is unclear. The CDR3 runs 14 residues. The germline V gene encodes CDR1 SNHLY and CDR2 FYNNEI. V was cut by 6 bases and J by 4 bases, with 15 bases left in between. The CDR3 spells CASSPGGSITEAFF. DNA of the CDR3: TGTGCCAGCAGCCCTGGAGGTAGCATCACTGAAGCTTTCTTT. The whole variable domain, remainder taken from reference TRBV2 and TRBJ1-1, is EPEVTQTPSHQVTQMGQEVILRCVPISNHLYFYWYRQILGQKVEFLVSFYNNEISEKSEIFDDQFSVERPDGSNFTLKIRSTKLEDSAMYFCASSPGGSITEAFFGQGTRLTVV.

The V gene is TRBV6-4, the J gene TRBJ2-1; D call uncertain. The CDR3 is 14 residues long. Germline V gene data show CDR1 as MRHNA and CDR2 as SNTAGT. Trimming took off 3 bases at V and 3 bases at J, with 9 bases between the two ends. The CDR3 region is CASSENPGYNEQFF. As DNA, the CDR3 is TGTGCCAGCAGTGAAAATCCGGGCTACAATGAGCAGTTCTTC.

This clone was counted only a few times. Other DNA sequences in this specimen translate into the identical CDR3. The genes are TRBV18 and TRBJ2-2; possible D gene TRBD2, 5 bases. V lost 4 bases and J 2 bases, leaving 8 bases between the germline ends. CDR1 KGHSH and CDR2 LQKENI come from the germline V gene. The CDR3 is 14 residues long. In DNA, the CDR3 is TGTGCCAGCTCACTTGAGGGAAACACCGGGGAGCTGTTTTTT. Residues: CASSLEGNTGELFF.

The rearrangement uses TRBV6-5 and TRBJ2-7; the match to TRBD1 covers 7 bases. V was clipped by 6 bases and J by 6 bases; unmatched bases: 11. The germline V gene encodes CDR1 MNHEY and CDR2 SVGAGI. The CDR3 length is 14 residues. The CDR3 region is CASSPRTGGGEQYV. The CDR3, as DNA: TGTGCCAGCAGCCCAAGGACAGGAGGCGGCGAGCAGTACGTC.